Following are 17 T cell receptor beta chains from one sample sequenced in a study of T cells in Graves' hyperthyroidism and ophthalmopathy. TCR beta CDR3 sequences were amplified from RNA transcripts. The TCR CDR3 was amplified in a first-round RT-PCR using the HTBI primer set. MiXCR was run by TCRdb on the multiplex PCR reads, yielding one entry per CDR3 protein. In the table there are around 580,000 distinct CDR3 sequences, over 15% of which are singletons. The source material was blood. The receptors were sampled from a woman younger than 30 with Graves' hyperthyroidism.

The sample holds many counts of this clonotype. The chain links TRBV12-3 or TRBV12-4 to TRBJ2-5, with 8 bases identical to TRBD2. CDR3 size: 15 residues. Germline trimming cut 7 bases from V and 4 bases from J; bases unmatched to any gene: 11. For the CDR3, the DNA is TGTGCCAGCACTCTCTCGCGGGGGGTGGGAGAGACCCAGTACTTC. Translating gives CASTLSRGVGETQYF.

As regards this clonotype: A much larger clone sits a single nucleotide away, making a read error possible. This chain connects TRBV20-1 to TRBJ2-3; 8 bases align to TRBD2. The CDR3 runs 14 residues. Germline assignment: CDR1 DFQATT and CDR2 SNEGSKA (reference sequence). V lost 7 bases, J lost 5 bases, and 11 bases stayed unmatched. CDR3 loop: CSGISGARVDTQYF. CDR3 nucleotide sequence: TGCAGTGGAATTAGCGGGGCCAGGGTAGATACGCAGTATTTT.

This clonotype showed up just a few times. The chain has TRBV19 and TRBJ1-5, with 11 bases aligning to TRBD1. Germline CDR1 LNHDA, CDR2 SQIVND (reference sequence). This CDR3 comprises 15 residues. V lost 5 bases, J lost 5 bases, and 5 bases stayed unmatched. The CDR3 protein is CASSRTGGMDQPQHF. In nucleotides, the CDR3 is TGTGCCAGTAGTCGGACAGGGGGCATGGATCAGCCCCAGCATTTT.

This clonotype has ten or more counts. The chain recombines TRBV20-1 with TRBJ2-7; 7 bases fit TRBD1. Germline-derived CDR1 and CDR2 are DFQATT and SNEGSKA (reference sequence). Trimming removed 4 bases from V and 5 bases from J; junction bases left unmatched: 11. The CDR3 is 14 residues long. The CDR3 bases are TGCAGTGCTAATGAGGCCAGGGGGTACCACGAGCAGTACTTC. This encodes CSANEARGYHEQYF.

Concerning this clonotype itself: This could be a read error, since a much larger clone is one nucleotide away. This chain connects TRBV7-9 to TRBJ2-1; no firm D call. The CDR3 has 13 amino acids. CDR1 is SEHNR and CDR2 is FQNEAQ in the germline V gene (reference sequence). The CDR3 nucleotides read TGTACCAGCAGCTTTGCTAGACACAATGAGCAGTTCTTC. Encoded protein: CTSSFARHNEQFF.

The chain joins TRBV7-3 to TRBJ2-1, with D possibly being TRBD2 (6 bases). This CDR3 is 16 amino acids long. Germline V lookup: CDR1 SGHTA, CDR2 FQGTGA. V was shortened by 1 base and J by 5 bases, with 15 bases between the two germline ends. The CDR3 spells CASSLKPGGPNNEQFF. The DNA of the CDR3 is TGTGCCAGCAGCTTAAAGCCCGGAGGGCCAAACAATGAGCAGTTCTTC.

This clonotype was picked up many times. The V and J genes are TRBV6-4 and TRBJ2-3, with 9 bases that match TRBD2. V gave up 4 bases and J gave up 1 base; unmatched junction bases: 0. The V gene's germline CDR1 is MRHNA and CDR2 SNTAGT. The CDR3 length is 14 residues. The CDR3 reads CASSASGGTDTQYF. CDR3 nucleotides: TGTGCCAGCAGTGCTAGCGGGGGCACAGATACGCAGTATTTT.

This clonotype turned up a few times. The junction departs from the called germline gene at one end, perhaps through a read error. J is TRBJ1-1 and V is TRBV5-6, with a possible D match to TRBD1 (6 bases). Germline CDR1 is SGHDT and CDR2 is YYEEEE. The CDR3 runs 15 residues. DNA of the CDR3: TGTGCCAGCAGCTTGGGGCAGGGGCGTTACACTGAAGCTCTCTTT. It encodes CASSLGQGRYTEALF.

This clonotype has at least ten counts. The CDR3, as DNA: TGTGCCACCAGCAGAGATCCGGCCTCCTCTGGAAACACCATATATTTT. This sequence encodes CATSRDPASSGNTIYF. The chain carries TRBV15 and TRBJ1-3; unclear D gene. The CDR3 contains 16 residues. V lost 0 bases, J lost 0 bases, and 9 bases lay in between. CDR1 LNHNV and CDR2 YYDKDF come from the germline V gene (reference sequence).

This clonotype came up a few times. The chain is built from TRBV24-1 and TRBJ2-2; D remains unclear. In germline, CDR1 is KGHDR, CDR2 SFDVKD. This CDR3 region has 12 residues. Trimming left V 6 bases short and J 5 bases short, with 6 bases between. For the CDR3, the DNA is TGTGCCACCAGTATTGATACCGGGGAGCTGTTTTTT. This codes for CATSIDTGELFF.

Ten or more counts support this clonotype. The chain uses TRBV6-1 and TRBJ2-7; no firm D call. V gave up 5 bases and J gave up 6 bases, with 8 bases separating them. This CDR3 region has 11 residues. Germline CDR1 reads MNHNS; CDR2 reads SASEGT. The CDR3 DNA reads TGTGCCAGCAGTTCAGAACGCGAGCAGTACTTC. This gives the protein CASSSEREQYF.

This clonotype was counted between two and nine times. This rearrangement joins TRBV5-5 to TRBJ1-1; D uncertain. This CDR3 region has 13 residues. The V end lost 0 bases, the J end lost 2 bases, and 5 bases lay between the germline ends. CDR1 is SGHKS, CDR2 YYEKEE, per germline (reference sequence). The CDR3 bases are TGTGCCAGCAGCTTGGTCCACAACACTGAAGCTTTCTTT. It translates to CASSLVHNTEAFF.

This clonotype was counted many times. V usage is TRBV2 and J usage is TRBJ2-1; 8 positions agree with TRBD2. The CDR3 is made up of 16 amino acids. V trimming: 4 bases; J trimming: 2 bases; junction bases outside the gene matches: 7. The germline CDR1 and CDR2 sequences are SNHLY and FYNNEI. CDR3 nucleotides: TGTGCCAGCAGTGGACTGGCGGGAGGTGCCTACAATGAGCAGTTCTTC. Amino acid sequence: CASSGLAGGAYNEQFF.

The chain combines TRBV29-1 with TRBJ1-5; TRBD1 aligns across 10 bases. The CDR3 extends over 16 amino acids. Germline loops: CDR1 SQVTM, CDR2 ANQGSEA. Trimming cost V 7 bases and J 6 bases; bases outside gene matches: 15. CDR3 sequence (DNA): TGCAGCGCCTTGAATGGGACAGGGGTTGTGGGTCAGCCCCAGCATTTT. It is translated as CSALNGTGVVGQPQHF.

This clonotype was seen repeatedly, ten times or more. The chain has TRBV12-5 and TRBJ1-4; TRBD1 aligns across 7 bases. The CDR3 totals 20 residues. J lost 0 bases, V lost 0 bases, and 13 bases had no gene match. Germline loops: CDR1 LGHNT, CDR2 FRNRAP. CDR3 nucleotide sequence: TGTGCTAGTGGTTTGGTTGTCGGCAGGGGGTCTCAAGCAACTAATGAAAAACTGTTTTTT. This sequence encodes CASGLVVGRGSQATNEKLFF.

V gene TRBV4-1 combines with J gene TRBJ1-6, with TRBD1 matching over 8 bases. Germline V CDR1 and CDR2: MGHRA, YSYEKL. The CDR3 covers 15 residues. V lost 0 bases, J lost 6 bases, and 1 base stayed unmatched. CDR3 region: CASSQDQGANSPLHF. The DNA of the CDR3 is TGCGCCAGCAGCCAAGATCAGGGGGCTAATTCACCCCTCCACTTT.

V usage is TRBV13 and J usage is TRBJ2-2; D call uncertain. V shed 5 bases and J shed 7 bases, with 11 bases lying between them. In germline, CDR1 is PRHDT, CDR2 FYEKMQ (reference sequence). CDR3 length equals 13 residues. Written as DNA, the CDR3 is TGTGCCAGCAGCCCCCAAGTGTACGGGGAGCTGTTTTTT. This gives the protein CASSPQVYGELFF.